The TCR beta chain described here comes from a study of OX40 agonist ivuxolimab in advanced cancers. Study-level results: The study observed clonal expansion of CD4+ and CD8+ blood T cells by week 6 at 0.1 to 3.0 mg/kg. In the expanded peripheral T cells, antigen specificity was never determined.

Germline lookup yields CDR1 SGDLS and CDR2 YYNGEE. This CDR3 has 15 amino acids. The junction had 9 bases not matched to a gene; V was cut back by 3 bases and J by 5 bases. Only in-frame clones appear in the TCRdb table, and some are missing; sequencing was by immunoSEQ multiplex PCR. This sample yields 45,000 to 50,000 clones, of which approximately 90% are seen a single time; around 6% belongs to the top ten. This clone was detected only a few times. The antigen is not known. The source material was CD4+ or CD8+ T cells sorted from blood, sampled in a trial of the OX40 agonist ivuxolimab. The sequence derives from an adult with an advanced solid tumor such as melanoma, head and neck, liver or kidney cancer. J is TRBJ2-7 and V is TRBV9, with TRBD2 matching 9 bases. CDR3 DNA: TGTGCCAGCAGCGAAGAAGGGTTAGCGGGAGACGAGCAGTACTTC. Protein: CASSEEGLAGDEQYF.